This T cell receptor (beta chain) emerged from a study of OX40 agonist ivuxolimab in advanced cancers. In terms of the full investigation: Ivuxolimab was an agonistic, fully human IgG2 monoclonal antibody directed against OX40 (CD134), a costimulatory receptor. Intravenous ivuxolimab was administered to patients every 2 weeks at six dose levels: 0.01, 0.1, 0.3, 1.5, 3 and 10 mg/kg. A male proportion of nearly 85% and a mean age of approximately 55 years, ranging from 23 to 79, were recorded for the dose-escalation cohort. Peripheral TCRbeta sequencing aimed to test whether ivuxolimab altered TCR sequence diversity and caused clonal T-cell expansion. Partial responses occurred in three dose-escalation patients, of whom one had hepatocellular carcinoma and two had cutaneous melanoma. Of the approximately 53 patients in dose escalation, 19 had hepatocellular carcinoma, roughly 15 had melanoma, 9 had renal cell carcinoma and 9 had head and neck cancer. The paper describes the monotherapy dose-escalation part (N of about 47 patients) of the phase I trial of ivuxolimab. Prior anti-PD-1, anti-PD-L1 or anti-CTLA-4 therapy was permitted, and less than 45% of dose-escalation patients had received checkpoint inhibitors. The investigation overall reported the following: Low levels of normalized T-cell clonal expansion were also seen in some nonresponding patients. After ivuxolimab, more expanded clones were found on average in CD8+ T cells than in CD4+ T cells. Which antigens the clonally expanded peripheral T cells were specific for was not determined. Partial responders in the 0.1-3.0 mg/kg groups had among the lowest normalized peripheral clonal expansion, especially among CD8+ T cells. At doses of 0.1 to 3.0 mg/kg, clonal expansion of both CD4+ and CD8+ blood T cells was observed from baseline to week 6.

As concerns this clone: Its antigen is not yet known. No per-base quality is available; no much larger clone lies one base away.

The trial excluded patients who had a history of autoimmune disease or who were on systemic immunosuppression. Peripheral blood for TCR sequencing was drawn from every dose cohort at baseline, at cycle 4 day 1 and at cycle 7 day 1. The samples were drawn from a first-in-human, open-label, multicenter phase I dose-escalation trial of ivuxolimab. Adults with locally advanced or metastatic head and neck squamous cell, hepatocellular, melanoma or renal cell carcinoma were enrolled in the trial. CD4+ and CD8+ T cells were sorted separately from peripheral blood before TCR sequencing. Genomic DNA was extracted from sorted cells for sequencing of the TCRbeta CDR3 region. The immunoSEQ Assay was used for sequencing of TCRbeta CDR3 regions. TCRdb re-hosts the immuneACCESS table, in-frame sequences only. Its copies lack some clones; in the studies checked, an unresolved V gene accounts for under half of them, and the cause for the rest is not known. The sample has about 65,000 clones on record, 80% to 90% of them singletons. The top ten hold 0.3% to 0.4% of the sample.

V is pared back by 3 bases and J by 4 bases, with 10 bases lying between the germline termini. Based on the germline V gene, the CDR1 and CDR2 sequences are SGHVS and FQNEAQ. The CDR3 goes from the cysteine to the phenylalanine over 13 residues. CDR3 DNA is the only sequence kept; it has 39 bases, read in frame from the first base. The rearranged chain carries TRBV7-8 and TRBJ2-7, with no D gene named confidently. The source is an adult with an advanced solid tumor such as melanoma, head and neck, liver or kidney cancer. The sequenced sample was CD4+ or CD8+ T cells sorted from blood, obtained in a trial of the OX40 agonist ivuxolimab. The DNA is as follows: TGTGCCAGCAGCTTCCGGTCCGGTTACGAGCAGTACTTC. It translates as CASSFRSGYEQYF.